Shown below are 10 T cell receptor beta chains from a single sample sequenced in a study of shared clonotypes between healthy human individuals. Produced via immunoSEQ multiplex PCR; TCRdb's table is partial and in-frame only. The data contain a few million clones, 80% to 95% of them seen just once; the ten biggest clones take up about 0.39%. Source material: naive CD4+ T cells from PBMCs. As for subset: CD45RA+ positively selected. These receptors originate from a man younger than 35 in good health. Some clones in this sample may be carry-over from other donors' samples.

This chain connects TRBV25-1 to TRBJ2-5; 7 bases fit TRBD1. The CDR3 contains 14 residues. Unmatched junction bases numbered 5, after V lost 4 bases and J lost 3 bases. The V gene's germline CDR1 is MGHDK and CDR2 SYGVNS. The CDR3 region has the DNA TGTGCCAGCAGTGGGACAGGTGGGGAAGAGACCCAGTACTTC. This codes for CASSGTGGEETQYF.

This chain joins TRBV10-1 and TRBJ2-5; the D gene is possibly TRBD1 (6 bases). CDR3 length: 13 residues. The germline V gene encodes CDR1 WNHNN and CDR2 SYGVQD (reference sequence). V lost 8 bases and J 5 bases, leaving 15 bases between the germline ends. The CDR3 spells CASRTGWGETQYF. CDR3 nucleotide sequence: TGCGCCAGCCGCACAGGGTGGGGGGAGACCCAGTACTTC.

CDR3: CASSILGVNTEAFF. DNA of the CDR3: TGTGCCAGCAGCATCTTAGGGGTGAACACTGAAGCTTTCTTT. The chain couples TRBV7-2 to TRBJ1-1; tentative D call: TRBD1 (5 bases). Germline lookup yields CDR1 SGHTA and CDR2 FQGNSA. This CDR3 comprises 14 residues. Trimming took off 5 bases at V and 0 bases at J, with 10 bases between the two ends.

This clone was observed a few times. The chain uses TRBV30 and TRBJ1-5; D not certain. CDR1 is GTSNPN, CDR2 SVGIG, per germline (reference sequence). The CDR3 is 13 residues long. Trimming stripped 2 bases from V and 4 bases from J, with 9 bases between. The CDR3 region is CAWSFTENQPQHF. In DNA, the CDR3 is TGTGCCTGGAGTTTTACAGAGAATCAGCCCCAGCATTTT.

The CDR3 spells CASSPSVETQYF. DNA of the CDR3: TGTGCCAGCAGCCCGTCGGTGGAGACCCAGTACTTC. The rearrangement links TRBV7-9 to TRBJ2-5; D is unclear. CDR1 is SEHNR, CDR2 FQNEAQ, per germline (reference sequence). The V end was cut by 5 bases, the J end by 5 bases, with 9 bases between. The CDR3 is made up of 12 amino acids.

The chain is built from TRBV18 and TRBJ2-3; D is perhaps TRBD1 (5 bases). Per germline, CDR1 KGHSH and CDR2 LQKENI. Trimming removed 5 bases at V and 2 bases at J, with 14 bases between. The CDR3 covers 15 residues. The CDR3 spells CASSSITGNTDTQYF. CDR3 nucleotide sequence: TGTGCCAGCTCATCAATAACAGGAAACACAGATACGCAGTATTTT.

The V call is TRBV30, the J call TRBJ1-1, with unresolved D. The V and J ends lost 4 bases and 4 bases respectively, with 10 bases between them. The CDR3 is made up of 12 amino acids. Germline V gene sequence: CDR1 GTSNPN, CDR2 SVGIG (reference sequence). The CDR3 DNA reads as TGTGCCTGGACCTGGTCGGGCACTGAAGCTTTCTTT. Encoded protein: CAWTWSGTEAFF. Together with reference TRBV30 and TRBJ1-1, the CDR3 gives the full variable domain: SQTIHQWPATLVQPVGSPLSLECTVEGTSNPNLYWYRQAAGRGLQLLFYSVGIGQISSEVPQNLSASRPQDRQFILSSKKLLLSDSGFYLCAWTWSGTEAFFGQGTRLTVV.

This clone was observed once. This chain links TRBV6-6 with TRBJ1-1; D gene uncertain. The V and J ends lost 5 bases and 1 base respectively, with 14 bases between them. CDR1 and CDR2 (germline): MNHNY, SVGAGI (reference sequence). This CDR3 has 15 residues. The CDR3 sequence is CASSLDVFSNTEAFF. The CDR3 DNA reads as TGTGCCAGCAGTCTGGACGTGTTTTCGAACACTGAAGCTTTCTTT.

Comments on this clone: At the DNA level, this CDR3 is encoded by other sequences in the same sample as well. This sequence joins TRBV5-1 and TRBJ1-5; D gene unclear. Germline V gives CDR1 SGHRS, CDR2 YFSETQ. V lost 0 bases and J 0 bases, leaving 7 bases between the germline ends. The CDR3 is made up of 15 amino acids. CDR3 sequence reads: CASSLGGDSNQPQHF. CDR3 nucleotide sequence: TGCGCCAGCAGCTTGGGAGGTGATAGCAATCAGCCCCAGCATTTT.

The chain combines TRBV5-1 with TRBJ2-1, with TRBD1 matching 10 bases. CDR3 length equals 15 residues. The germline CDR1 and CDR2 sequences are SGHRS and YFSETQ. Trimming took 4 bases from V and 7 from J; bases not matched to a gene: 8. The CDR3 reads CASSLDRGLVNEQFF. In nucleotides, the CDR3 is TGCGCCAGCAGCCTAGACAGGGGGCTCGTAAATGAGCAGTTCTTC.